The 25 T cell receptor beta chains below come from one sample, sequenced in a study of cytomegalovirus exposure and HLA in healthy donors. The PCR contained 60 Vbeta and 13 Jbeta primers. Repertoires were generated with immunoSEQ multiplex PCR, while TCRdb's copy carries only in-frame clones and drops some. The sample lists over 35,000 clones, 45% to 65% occurring once. Sequenced sample: PBMCs. These receptors came from a human donor in good health.

The chain is built from TRBV7-2 and TRBJ1-2; D is unresolved. Trimming cost V 5 bases and J 1 base, with 14 bases left between them. Germline CDR1 SGHTA, CDR2 FQGNSA. This CDR3 region has 15 residues. The CDR3 DNA follows: TGTGCCAGCAGCCCACATCGGGGATTTAACTATGGCTACACCTTC. It codes for CASSPHRGFNYGYTF.

This chain uses TRBV6-5 with TRBJ1-2, with 10 positions matching TRBD1. V trimming: 8 bases; J trimming: 4 bases; junction bases outside the gene matches: 10. CDR3 length: 15 amino acids. The germline CDR1 and CDR2 sequences are MNHEY and SVGAGI. The CDR3 nucleotides are TGTGCCAGCTTACCGGGGGGACAGGGGATCTATGGCTACACCTTC. This encodes CASLPGGQGIYGYTF.

The V gene is TRBV7-2, the J gene TRBJ1-6, with TRBD1 identical over 8 bases. CDR3 size: 17 residues. The V and J ends lost 3 bases and 4 bases, in that order; junction bases with no gene match: 8. CDR1 is SGHTA and CDR2 is FQGNSA in the germline V gene. The chain's CDR3 is CASSLQGAGSYNSPLHF. For the CDR3, the DNA is TGTGCCAGCAGCTTGCAGGGGGCGGGATCGTATAATTCACCCCTCCACTTT. Using reference TRBV7-2 and TRBJ1-6 for the parts outside the CDR3, the full variable domain is GAGVSQSPSNKVTEKGKDVELRCDPISGHTALYWYRQSLGQGLEFLIYFQGNSAPDKSGLPSDRFSAERTGGSVSTLTIQRTQQEDSAVYLCASSLQGAGSYNSPLHFGNGTRLTVT.

V and J are TRBV5-1 and TRBJ1-1; maybe TRBD1 (5 bases). The V end was cut by 5 bases, the J end by 0 bases, with 11 bases between. Germline V gives CDR1 SGHRS, CDR2 YFSETQ. The length of the CDR3 is 14 residues. DNA of the CDR3: TGCGCCAGCAGTACCGACAGTATGAACACTGAAGCTTTCTTT. Translating it yields CASSTDSMNTEAFF.

The chain carries TRBV5-1 and TRBJ2-1; 11 bases agree with TRBD2. With V trimmed by 4 bases and J by 7 bases, 7 bases remained unmatched. CDR1 is SGHRS, CDR2 YFSETQ, per germline. The CDR3 extends over 15 amino acids. The CDR3 sequence: CASSPTSGRGNEQFF. The CDR3 DNA follows: TGCGCCAGCAGCCCAACTAGCGGGAGAGGTAATGAGCAGTTCTTC.

The chain links TRBV11-2 to TRBJ2-1; D is ambiguous. Trimming took off 0 bases at V and 4 bases at J, with 7 bases between the two ends. CDR1 is SGHAT, CDR2 FQNNGV, per germline. This CDR3 comprises 14 residues. Here the CDR3 reads CASSLEAVYNEQFF. CDR3 DNA sequence: TGTGCCAGCAGCTTAGAGGCCGTTTACAATGAGCAGTTCTTC.

This chain joins TRBV15 and TRBJ2-1, with a weak D call TRBD2 (5 bases). Trimming left V 1 base short and J 8 bases short, with 15 bases between. The germline CDR1 and CDR2 sequences are LNHNV and YYDKDF (reference sequence). This CDR3 has 15 amino acids. In nucleotides, the CDR3 is TGTGCCACCAGCAGAGGAAAACTAGTAATCTATGAGCAGTTCTTC. Protein: CATSRGKLVIYEQFF.

The V and J genes are TRBV19 and TRBJ2-1; D may be TRBD1 (5 bases). CDR3 length equals 13 residues. Trimming took 8 bases from V and 1 from J, leaving 9 bases between them. Per germline, CDR1 LNHDA and CDR2 SQIVND (reference sequence). The CDR3 here is CASGHPSYNEQFF. The CDR3 DNA is TGTGCCAGTGGACATCCATCCTACAATGAGCAGTTCTTC.

This clone was counted only a few times. The rearrangement links TRBV19 to TRBJ1-1, with D uncertain. Germline values: CDR1 LNHDA, CDR2 SQIVND (reference sequence). The V gene lost 6 bases and the J gene lost 1 base, with 9 bases spanning the gap. The CDR3 runs 13 residues. Written as DNA, the CDR3 is TGTGCCAGTAGATCCCGGGAGAACACTGAAGCTTTCTTT. Its protein is CASRSRENTEAFF. The whole variable domain, filled in from reference TRBV19 and TRBJ1-1, reads DGGITQSPKYLFRKEGQNVTLSCEQNLNHDAMYWYRQDPGQGLRLIYYSQIVNDFQKGDIAEGYSVSREKKESFPLTVTSAQKNPTAFYLCASRSRENTEAFFGQGTRLTVV.

The chain combines TRBV2 with TRBJ1-4; tentative D call: TRBD1 (5 bases). Germline CDR1 and CDR2: SNHLY and FYNNEI. Trimming took off 8 bases at V and 1 base at J, with 17 bases between the two ends. The CDR3 sequence is 16 residues long. The CDR3 DNA reads TGTGCCAGCTTACGGCAGGGATTGGGAACTAATGAAAAACTGTTTTTT. Its protein is CASLRQGLGTNEKLFF. The variable domain in full, completed from reference TRBV2 and TRBJ1-4, reads EPEVTQTPSHQVTQMGQEVILRCVPISNHLYFYWYRQILGQKVEFLVSFYNNEISEKSEIFDDQFSVERPDGSNFTLKIRSTKLEDSAMYFCASLRQGLGTNEKLFFGSGTQLSVL.

This chain joins TRBV12-5 and TRBJ2-1, with 10 bases lining up with TRBD2. V lost 3 bases, J lost 5 bases, and 4 bases stayed unmatched. The V gene's germline CDR1 is LGHNT and CDR2 FRNRAP. This CDR3 contains 15 residues. CDR3 sequence reads: CASGFGLAVNNEQFF. The CDR3, as DNA: TGTGCTAGTGGTTTTGGACTAGCGGTGAACAATGAGCAGTTCTTC.

This clone turned up a few times. This rearrangement joins TRBV27 to TRBJ2-3, with 10 bases matching TRBD2. CDR3 length: 14 amino acids. Germline V gene lookup returns CDR1 MNHEY and CDR2 SMNVEV (reference sequence). After removal of 3 bases from V and 4 bases from J, the junction contained 1 base not matched to a gene. CDR3 amino acids: CASSFLAGADTQYF. CDR3 DNA: TGTGCCAGCAGTTTTCTAGCGGGAGCAGATACGCAGTATTTT.

This clone was found a few times. Here the CDR3 DNA reads TGTGCCAGCAGCGGGGCGGAGACAGGGGGGGATCTCGAGCAGTACTTC. Amino acids: CASSGAETGGDLEQYF. The chain couples TRBV7-8 to TRBJ2-7; 9 nucleotides line up with TRBD1. CDR1 and CDR2 from the germline V gene are SGHVS and FQNEAQ. The junction had 14 bases not matched to a gene; V was cut back by 5 bases and J by 6 bases. The CDR3 is 16 residues long.

V is TRBV7-9 and J is TRBJ2-7, with TRBD2 matching 13 bases. Germline V lookup: CDR1 SEHNR, CDR2 FQNEAQ (reference sequence). There are 14 residues in the CDR3. V lost 11 bases, J lost 2 bases, and 6 bases stayed unmatched. The CDR3 protein is CAARTSGSPYEQYF. CDR3 DNA: TGTGCCGCGAGGACTAGCGGGAGCCCCTACGAGCAGTACTTC.

This chain uses TRBV2 with TRBJ1-5; D ambiguous. The CDR3 is 14 residues long. The V gene lost 6 bases and the J gene lost 1 base, with 10 bases spanning the gap. Germline V CDR1 and CDR2: SNHLY, FYNNEI. The CDR3 nucleotides are TGTGCCAGCAGGGCGGAAGCGAGCAATCAGCCCCAGCATTTT. Protein product: CASRAEASNQPQHF.

V usage is TRBV6-1 and J usage is TRBJ2-3, with D possibly being TRBD1 (8 bases). Germline lookup yields CDR1 MNHNS and CDR2 SASEGT. CDR3 length: 17 amino acids. Trimming stripped 4 bases from V and 3 bases from J, with 20 bases between. CDR3 amino acids: CASSVGGWTGITDTQYF. CDR3 sequence (DNA): TGTGCCAGCAGTGTGGGAGGGTGGACAGGGATAACAGATACGCAGTATTTT.

This clone was seen only a few times. The chain couples TRBV18 to TRBJ1-3, with 10 bases identical to TRBD1. The CDR3 loop spans 17 amino acids. Unmatched junction bases numbered 2, after V lost 0 bases and J lost 0 bases. From germline, CDR1 is KGHSH and CDR2 LQKENI. In DNA form, the CDR3 reads TGTGCCAGCTCACCACCGGGGACAGGGGTCTCTGGAAACACCATATATTTT. Its protein is CASSPPGTGVSGNTIYF.

DNA of the CDR3: TGTGCCTGGAGTGTAGGCCAGGGGTTTTTGCCCCAGCATTTT. Translated: CAWSVGQGFLPQHF. The chain employs TRBV30 and TRBJ1-5; D perhaps matches TRBD1 (6 bases). CDR1 and CDR2 (germline): GTSNPN, SVGIG (reference sequence). The CDR3 runs 14 residues. Trimming cost V 0 bases and J 9 bases, with 15 bases left between them. Supplemented by reference TRBV30 and TRBJ1-5, the full variable domain reads SQTIHQWPATLVQPVGSPLSLECTVEGTSNPNLYWYRQAAGRGLQLLFYSVGIGQISSEVPQNLSASRPQDRQFILSSKKLLLSDSGFYLCAWSVGQGFLPQHFGDGTRLSIL.

The V call is TRBV9, the J call TRBJ1-1, with TRBD1 matching 9 bases. The germline CDR1 and CDR2 sequences are SGDLS and YYNGEE. The CDR3 contains 15 residues. Trimming at V came to 1 base and at J to 1 base, leaving 2 bases not matched to a gene. CDR3: CASSVRQGENTEAFF. CDR3 sequence (DNA): TGTGCCAGCAGCGTAAGACAGGGGGAGAACACTGAAGCTTTCTTT.

Comments on this clone: The same CDR3 can be traced to other DNA sequences in this sample. The gene calls are TRBV28 and TRBJ2-7; D is uncertain. Trimming left V 2 bases short and J 2 bases short, with 4 bases between. The germline CDR1 and CDR2 sequences are MDHEN and SYDVKM. There are 12 residues in the CDR3. CDR3 in amino acids: CASSLLAYEQYF. The DNA of the CDR3 is TGTGCCAGCAGTTTACTAGCCTACGAGCAGTACTTC.

The V call is TRBV5-6, the J call TRBJ1-3; D gene uncertain. The CDR3 has 16 amino acids. Germline CDR1 and CDR2: SGHDT and YYEEEE. V dropped 2 bases and J dropped 0 bases, with 12 bases sitting between them. The CDR3: CASSFRDSYSGNTIYF. The CDR3 DNA follows: TGTGCCAGCAGCTTTCGCGATTCCTACTCTGGAAACACCATATATTTT.

This chain uses TRBV7-3 with TRBJ1-2, with 12 nucleotides matching TRBD1. Germline assignment: CDR1 SGHTA and CDR2 FQGTGA. This CDR3 comprises 15 residues. With V trimmed by 2 bases and J by 4 bases, 2 bases remained unmatched. The CDR3 loop reads CASSLGTGGGYGYTF. CDR3 bases: TGTGCCAGCAGCTTAGGGACAGGGGGCGGCTATGGCTACACCTTC.

This sequence joins TRBV6-6 and TRBJ1-1; TRBD1 agrees at 11 bases. The V gene end was trimmed by 6 bases and the J gene end by 3 bases; junction bases not matched to a gene: 6. Per germline, CDR1 MNHNY and CDR2 SVGAGI (reference sequence). The CDR3 sequence is 15 residues long. In DNA, the CDR3 is TGTGCCAGCAGGGGGACAGGGGGAGGGTACACTGAAGCTTTCTTT. Translated: CASRGTGGGYTEAFF.

The genes are TRBV7-2 and TRBJ2-7; 7 positions agree with TRBD2. With V trimmed by 1 base and J by 13 bases, 10 bases remained unmatched. The CDR3 is 13 residues long. Germline CDR1 SGHTA, CDR2 FQGNSA. CDR3 nucleotide sequence: TGTGCCAGCAGCTTAGGTGGGTTCGGCGGGAGCTACTTC. It encodes CASSLGGFGGSYF.

The chain combines TRBV6-5 with TRBJ1-2; perhaps TRBD1 as D (6 bases). Germline CDR1 MNHEY, CDR2 SVGAGI. V was pared by 6 bases and J by 2 bases, with 16 bases between. CDR3 length: 15 residues. CDR3 sequence: CASRMTGGANYGYTF. In DNA, the CDR3 is TGTGCCAGCAGGATGACAGGCGGTGCGAACTATGGCTACACCTTC.